The entry below gives a single TCR beta chain sequence along with its context. The ends were cut back, 3 bases at V and 13 bases at J, with 19 bases in the middle. Per the germline V gene, CDR1 is SGHDN and CDR2 is FVKESK. CDR3 length: 15 amino acids. Produced via immunoSEQ multiplex PCR; TCRdb's table is partial and in-frame only. The table includes approximately 66,000 clones, 91% detected once. This sample was included in a study of T cell changes during pregnancy in multiple sclerosis. This sequence originates from a female donor with multiple sclerosis, enrolled in a pregnancy study. The rearrangement uses TRBV14 and TRBJ1-6; D perhaps matches TRBD1 (5 bases). The material sequenced was CD8+ T cells from peripheral blood mononuclear cells, taken before pregnancy. The CDR3 sequence: CASSHLGTGGGPLHF. The CDR3 nucleotides are TGTGCCAGCAGCCATCTAGGGACCGGTGGAGGGCCCCTCCACTTT.